Each of the 8 T cell receptor beta chains below was sequenced from the same sample in a study of blood T cells in healthy people across ages. Through a sample-barcoded 5' primer and a J-beta primer mix, a second PCR was run for roughly 6 to 11 cycles. From the 5' RACE reads, TCRdb called clonotypes with MiXCR, one entry per CDR3 protein. The table has around 940,000 distinct CDR3 sequences, around 54% seen once. The sequenced sample was blood. These receptors all come from a woman aged 60-75 years in good health.

V usage is TRBV3-1 and J usage is TRBJ1-1, with D maybe TRBD1 (5 bases). Germline V gene data show CDR1 as LGHDT and CDR2 as YNNKEL (reference sequence). The germline V and J ends were trimmed by 2 bases and 10 bases, with 11 bases remaining between them. CDR3 length: 12 amino acids. CDR3 region: CASSQSIGGAFF. The CDR3 region has the DNA TGTGCCAGCAGCCAAAGTATCGGGGGAGCTTTCTTT.

The chain couples TRBV7-9 to TRBJ2-5, with TRBD2 matching 7 bases. The CDR3 runs to 13 residues. Trimming took 3 bases from V and 6 from J; bases not matched to a gene: 4. Germline V gene sequence: CDR1 SEHNR, CDR2 FQNEAQ (reference sequence). The CDR3 loop reads CASSLRGIKTQYF. Here the CDR3 DNA reads TGTGCCAGCAGCTTGCGGGGGATAAAGACCCAGTACTTC.

J is TRBJ1-6 and V is TRBV10-3; D is perhaps TRBD1 (6 bases). V gave up 2 bases and J gave up 7 bases, with 12 bases separating them. The CDR3 is made up of 15 amino acids. Germline lookup yields CDR1 ENHRY and CDR2 SYGVKD. The chain's CDR3 is CAISELTGTNSPLHF. The CDR3 region has the DNA TGTGCCATCAGTGAGCTCACAGGGACGAATTCACCCCTCCACTTT.

The CDR3 nucleotides read TGTGCCAGCACACGGGACAGGAAGACGAACACTGAAGCTTTCTTT. Translation gives CASTRDRKTNTEAFF. The V gene is TRBV2, the J gene TRBJ1-1, with 8 positions matching TRBD1. The V segment lost 7 bases and the J segment 1 base; nucleotides outside the gene matches: 8. Germline V CDR1 and CDR2: SNHLY, FYNNEI. The CDR3 covers 15 residues.

V usage is TRBV19 and J usage is TRBJ2-7; no definite D call. The J call could be wrong; TRBJ2-5 is a better fit for the DNA end. The germline V gene encodes CDR1 LNHDA and CDR2 SQIVND (reference sequence). The length of the CDR3 is 11 residues. The CDR3 spells CASSIMETQYF. In DNA, the CDR3 is TGTGCCAGTAGTATAATGGAGACCCAGTACTTC.

V gene TRBV5-1 combines with J gene TRBJ2-7, with D possibly matching TRBD2 (5 bases). This CDR3 spans 14 amino acids. The V end lost 2 bases, the J end lost 1 base, and 10 bases lay between the germline ends. Germline values: CDR1 SGHRS, CDR2 YFSETQ. In DNA form, the CDR3 reads TGCGCCAGCAGCTTTTGGACTGGGTCCTACGAGCAGTACTTC. It yields the protein CASSFWTGSYEQYF.

This clonotype was seen a single time. This rearrangement joins TRBV6-5 to TRBJ2-1, with TRBD2 identical over 9 bases. The CDR3 is 16 amino acids. The ends lost 5 bases at V and 2 bases at J; junction bases unmatched: 7. The germline CDR1 and CDR2 sequences are MNHEY and SVGAGI. Here the CDR3 reads CASSTHGTSTYNEQFF. CDR3 nucleotide sequence: TGTGCCAGCAGTACTCACGGGACTAGCACCTACAATGAGCAGTTCTTC.

The chain employs TRBV7-8 and TRBJ2-4; the match to TRBD2 covers 9 bases. The J call may be incorrect, as the DNA end agrees better with TRBJ2-5. Germline values: CDR1 SGHVS, CDR2 FQNEAQ. This CDR3 is 16 amino acids long. The CDR3 region is CASSPGTSLSQETQYF. The CDR3 DNA is TGTGCCAGCAGCCCGGGGACTAGCCTTTCGCAAGAGACCCAGTACTTC.